Here is one T cell receptor (beta chain) with its context. The antigen it binds to is not known. The record has no base qualities; no much larger clone is one base away. This sample was taken from a study of shared clonotypes between healthy human individuals (dated by TCRdb to 2020 to 2022). Study-level background: The cohort included a few men and a couple of women between 18 and 49 years of age. Between about 0.8 and 9 billion PBMCs per donor were obtained by leukapheresis. Blood TCR repertoires of roughly five healthy adults were deeply sequenced to estimate repertoire size and the extent of clonotype sharing between individuals. For each donor, three plates each were used for CD4 naive and CD4 memory, two plates were used for CD8 naive, and one plate was used for CD8 memory. Different laboratories and diverse techniques were used to prepare libraries and sequence TCR repertoires, to increase sequencing depth and limit assay-specific biases. Study-level results and caveats: Based on pairwise subsampling, the degree of clonotype sharing among donors was expected to be affected by sequencing depth. Rarefaction of sorted-subset datasets indicated incomplete sequencing despite the large sequencing depth. Compared with non-shared clonotypes, the clonotypes found in all four sorted-subset donors had higher generation probabilities. Naive subsets generally had larger estimated clonotype richness than memory subsets. Sampling was limited to blood, and TCR repertoires in tissue likely differ from TCR repertoires in blood. Approximately 4.8% of naive CD4, 3.5% of naive CD8, approximately 2% of memory CD4, and over 0.35% of memory CD8 clonotypes were shared across four donors. The small number of donors limited the genetic and exposure-history diversity represented.

CD8 naive samples were obtained by positive selection for CCR7 among CD45RO-negative cells, yielding a CD45RA+CCR7+ population from which TemRA cells were excluded. Donors were healthy HIV-negative adults with no recently reported acute infections or vaccinations. All donors were Caucasian adults living in Nashville, Tennessee, USA. After blood collection by leukapheresis, PBMCs were isolated using Ficoll-Histopaque density gradient centrifugation and then cryopreserved in the vapor phase of liquid nitrogen. Analytical flow cytometry was used to check the purity and quantity of every magnetically sorted T cell population. Genomic DNA was isolated from each sorted fraction and quantified by UV absorbance on a Nanodrop 2000c. TCR CDR3 regions were amplified from genomic DNA by multiplex PCR using the deep immunoSEQ assay. Extracted genomic DNA from each cell subset was spread evenly across all wells of several immunoSEQ 96-well plates, with each plate serving as a replicate. For sorted subsets, approximately 210 ng of genomic DNA, equivalent to 25,000 to 30,000 T cell genomes, went into each replicate PCR. The purified libraries were quantified using a Qubit 3.0 fluorometer, sized with a Bioanalyzer 2100, and then quantified again using the KAPA Library Quantification kit. Each immunoSEQ 96-well plate was sequenced on its own single-read 150-cycle Illumina NextSeq 550 flow cell. Regarding the original processing steps: The immunoSEQ output contained only junctional sequences without quality scores, so filtering could not match that applied to full-length reads. Sequences were annotated with PyIR, a Python wrapper for IgBLAST v1.9, using IMGT germline references to assign V/J genes and CDR3. Reads with weak V/J assignments (E-value above 1e-6), missing CDR3, stop codons, out-of-frame junctions, or ambiguous translated residues were removed. V3J clonotypes were defined as sequences sharing an identical inferred V gene, J gene, and CDR3 amino acid sequence. Percentage overlap between repertoires was computed as shared unique clonotypes divided by the size of the smaller repertoire. Richness of each repertoire was evaluated using RTK rarefaction, the Chao1 estimator, and Recon v2.1 estimates of unobserved clonotypes. Generation probabilities for all TCRbeta clonotypes obtained by the gDNA method from a handful of donors were computed using OLGA. The clones in this table, taken by TCRdb from immuneACCESS, are in-frame only. Not every clone is retained; where verified, under half of the shortfall comes from an unresolved V gene, and the cause of the rest is unknown. The V and J calls and clone size are taken from that table; D and trimming were inferred from the DNA. This sample has 2 million to 2.5 million clones in its table, and approximately 94% of those were observed once. Around 1.7% of the sample goes to the ten largest clones.

As encoded in the germline V gene (reference sequence), CDR1 is SGHNT while CDR2 is YYREEE. The CDR3 holds 16 amino acids from the cysteine to the phenylalanine. Only the CDR3 DNA is retained, 48 bases long and in frame from the first base. V has 0 bases trimmed and J has 4 bases trimmed; junction bases matching no gene number 9. The sequence is built from TRBV5-4 and TRBJ1-2; the central 7 bases match TRBD1. The receptor's source is a man between 18 and 35 years old in good health. Some clones in this sample may be carry-over from other donors' samples. Sequenced sample: naive CD8+ T cells from PBMCs. Sample cell subset or site, as interpreted from the label and publication: CD45RA+CCR7+. The CDR3: CASSLADRAPIYGYTF. The sequence in DNA is TGTGCCAGCAGCTTGGCCGACAGGGCCCCAATCTATGGCTACACCTTC.